Below are 17 T cell receptor beta chains sequenced from a single sample in a study of TIL therapy for anti-PD-1-resistant metastatic lung cancer. This was the immunoSEQ v3 assay. The method was immunoSEQ multiplex PCR; TCRdb's version includes in-frame clones alone and lacks a portion of them. The sample contains tens of thousands of clones, about two thirds of which appear only once. Time point defined: pre-treatment sample, taken before nivolumab and TIL therapy. The sample in question was blood, obtained at baseline. Receptors originate from a person between 25 and 79 years old with non-small cell lung cancer.

The rearrangement joins TRBV5-1 to TRBJ2-3, with TRBD2 matching over 14 bases. Germline CDR1 SGHRS, CDR2 YFSETQ. V was pared by 4 bases and J by 4 bases, with 11 bases of the junction left unmatched. CDR3 length: 18 residues. CDR3 amino acids: CASSPGTSGGPGSDTQYF. The CDR3 DNA follows: TGCGCCAGCAGCCCCGGGACTAGCGGGGGCCCAGGATCAGATACGCAGTATTTT.

A single count supports this clone. The genes are TRBV30 and TRBJ2-7; D is unresolved. CDR1 and CDR2 from the germline V gene are GTSNPN and SVGIG (reference sequence). This CDR3 is built from 11 residues. V was trimmed by 0 bases and J by 6 bases, leaving 6 bases between them. The CDR3 region has the DNA TGTGCCTGGAGTGTATATCGCGAGCAGTACTTC. It is translated as CAWSVYREQYF.

The rearrangement links TRBV19 to TRBJ1-5; D is unclear. The V end lost 1 base, the J end lost 2 bases, and 9 bases lay between the germline ends. The germline gives CDR1 LNHDA, CDR2 SQIVND (reference sequence). CDR3 length: 15 amino acids. CDR3 loop: CASSIGAWGNQPQHF. CDR3 sequence (DNA): TGTGCCAGTAGTATAGGGGCCTGGGGCAATCAGCCCCAGCATTTT.

The chain uses TRBV5-1 and TRBJ1-3; no definite D call. CDR1 SGHRS and CDR2 YFSETQ come from the germline V gene. The V gene lost 4 bases and the J gene lost 0 bases, with 14 bases spanning the gap. This CDR3 is built from 16 residues. The CDR3 reads CASSIGVFTSGNTIYF. The CDR3 DNA is TGCGCCAGCAGCATTGGCGTGTTCACCTCTGGAAACACCATATATTTT.

In this sample, this clone turned up a few times. The chain carries TRBV30 and TRBJ2-7; D ambiguous. Between the trimmed V and J ends, which lost 2 bases and 3 bases, there was a span of 11 bases. The CDR3 sequence is 13 residues long. Germline CDR1 reads GTSNPN; CDR2 reads SVGIG (reference sequence). In DNA form, the CDR3 reads TGTGCCTGGAGTACCACACGGTTCTACGAGCAGTACTTC. Protein sequence: CAWSTTRFYEQYF.

This clone showed up just once. The rearrangement joins TRBV19 to TRBJ2-5; TRBD2 agrees at 10 bases. Trimming at V came to 6 bases and at J to 4 bases, leaving 8 bases not matched to a gene. Germline assignment: CDR1 LNHDA and CDR2 SQIVND (reference sequence). The CDR3 is 15 amino acids. The CDR3 spells CASRASGSGLETQYF. The CDR3 region has the DNA TGTGCCAGTAGGGCTAGCGGGAGCGGATTAGAGACCCAGTACTTC.

This chain uses TRBV10-3 with TRBJ1-1, with D unclear. There are 14 residues in the CDR3. Between the trimmed V and J ends, which lost 8 bases and 1 base, there was a span of 14 bases. The germline gives CDR1 ENHRY, CDR2 SYGVKD. In DNA, the CDR3 is TGTGCCATCCGTGGACGTCGGGCGAACACTGAAGCTTTCTTT. As protein: CAIRGRRANTEAFF.

The chain recombines TRBV2 with TRBJ1-3, with 7 bases matching TRBD1. The CDR3 length is 16 residues. Germline CDR1 SNHLY, CDR2 FYNNEI. The V gene end was trimmed by 7 bases and the J gene end by 0 bases; junction bases not matched to a gene: 9. The DNA of the CDR3 is TGTGCCAGCAACGACAGGGTCGCGGGCTCTGGAAACACCATATATTTT. It translates to CASNDRVAGSGNTIYF.

The rearrangement joins TRBV7-2 to TRBJ2-5; D is possibly TRBD1 (5 bases). The CDR3 extends over 14 amino acids. Deletions cut 5 bases from V and 4 bases from J, with 14 bases between. Per the germline V gene, CDR1 is SGHTA and CDR2 is FQGNSA. CDR3 in DNA: TGTGCCAGCAGCCCTTTTGGGGCCGGAGAGACCCAGTACTTC. This encodes CASSPFGAGETQYF.

The chain is built from TRBV2 and TRBJ1-5; D unclear. CDR3 length equals 12 residues. The germline CDR1 and CDR2 sequences are SNHLY and FYNNEI. V gave up 4 bases and J gave up 7 bases, with 8 bases separating them. The CDR3 region is CASSGRRQPQHF. In DNA, the CDR3 is TGTGCCAGCAGTGGGAGGCGACAGCCCCAGCATTTT.

On this clone: The junction does not match germline at one end; this may be a read error. The chain joins TRBV9 to TRBJ2-5, with 8 positions matching TRBD2. Germline V lookup: CDR1 SGDLS, CDR2 YYNGEE. The CDR3 is made up of 13 amino acids. The CDR3 sequence: CASNRGGQGTQYF. CDR3 bases: TGTGCCAGCAACCGGGGGGGCCAAGGGACCCAGTACTTC.

About this clone: A read error may produce the germline difference seen at one junction end. DNA for the CDR3: TGTGCCAGCAGGCATACTGGGGGAAGCGAGGTCTTC. The encoded protein is CASRHTGGSEVF. The rearrangement links TRBV2 to TRBJ2-1, with D tentatively TRBD1 or TRBD2 (5 bases each). CDR1 is SNHLY and CDR2 is FYNNEI in the germline V gene. The CDR3 consists of 12 residues.

The gene calls are TRBV14 and TRBJ1-5; D remains unclear. In germline, CDR1 is SGHDN, CDR2 FVKESK. Trimming removed 3 bases from V and 9 bases from J, with 12 bases in between. The CDR3 runs to 13 residues. The CDR3 spells CASSQGPQWPQHF. Written as DNA, the CDR3 is TGTGCCAGCAGCCAGGGCCCCCAATGGCCCCAGCATTTT.

The genes are TRBV10-2 and TRBJ1-3; possibly TRBD1 for D (6 bases). Between the trimmed V and J ends, which lost 5 bases and 2 bases, there was a span of 7 bases. The V gene's germline CDR1 is WSHSY and CDR2 SAAADI. The CDR3 has 13 residues. In DNA, the CDR3 is TGCGCCAGCAGTCGGGGGCCTGGAAACACCATATATTTT. Amino acids: CASSRGPGNTIYF.

This clone appeared once. The chain links TRBV6-1 to TRBJ2-1; D is ambiguous. The ends were cut back, 1 base at V and 0 bases at J, with 7 bases in the middle. The CDR3 has 15 amino acids. Germline V CDR1 and CDR2: MNHNS, SASEGT. The CDR3 here is CASSEDDPSYNEQFF. The CDR3 DNA is TGTGCCAGCAGTGAAGACGACCCCTCCTACAATGAGCAGTTCTTC.

The CDR3, as DNA: TGTGCCAGCAGCTTAGAGGTCCGGCGCCCCCAGTACTTC. Translating it yields CASSLEVRRPQYF. This chain links TRBV7-9 with TRBJ2-5; D not certain. The CDR3 has 13 residues. The V end lost 1 base, the J end lost 9 bases, and 12 bases lay between the germline ends. Germline lookup yields CDR1 SEHNR and CDR2 FQNEAQ (reference sequence).

The chain couples TRBV30 to TRBJ1-2; no reliable D call. This CDR3 contains 11 residues. The germline CDR1 and CDR2 sequences are GTSNPN and SVGIG (reference sequence). V lost 3 bases and J lost 5, with 7 bases in between. In nucleotides, the CDR3 is TGTGCCTGGAGGATCGGATATGGCTACACCTTC. This translates into CAWRIGYGYTF.